The entry that follows covers one T cell receptor beta chain sequence. Its specificity is unknown. V was clipped by 0 bases and J by 0 bases; unmatched bases: 7. This CDR3 spans 19 amino acids. The germline V gene has CDR1 MNHEY and CDR2 SVGEGT. These data come from a study of Graves' ophthalmopathy and Graves' hyperthyroidism. The study, taken as a whole, reports: Detected in blood as well were most expanded thyroid clonotypes with frequency above 0.001.

The sequenced template was RNA, covering the TCR beta CDR3 region. First-round RT-PCR relied on HTBI primers, and a second-round multiplex PCR came next. TCRdb recomputed calls from the multiplex PCR reads with MiXCR, one row per CDR3 protein. The data show about 620,000 distinct CDR3 sequences, 22% seen once. Cases classed as stable hyperthyroidism had no ophthalmopathy within 18 months of follow-up. The hyperthyroidism patients had a new diagnosis of under 2 months' duration and were aged 18 to 65. The PBMCs were taken from more than 8 ml of fresh peripheral blood. This receptor was obtained from a woman between 18 and 29 years old with stable Graves' hyperthyroidism. Some clones in this sample may be carry-over from other donors' samples. V is TRBV6-2 or TRBV6-3 and J is TRBJ2-7; 14 bases are a match to TRBD2. Sequencing was performed on peripheral blood. CDR3 amino acids: CASSYSPGTSGSRSYEQYF. The DNA of the CDR3 is TGTGCCAGCAGTTACTCACCCGGGACTAGCGGGAGCCGCTCCTACGAGCAGTACTTC.